The 19 T cell receptor beta chains in this list originate from one sample, sequenced in a study of response to subunit inactivated influenza vaccine. MiXCR, run by TCRdb on the RT-PCR reads, gives a single entry per CDR3 protein. The data hold 550,000 to 650,000 distinct CDR3 sequences, with about an eighth observed a single time. This specimen consisted of PBMCs from blood, obtained on the day of vaccination. The receptors stem from a man aged 45 to 65 who received an inactivated influenza vaccine.

This clonotype has a count of ten or more. The chain recombines TRBV5-1 with TRBJ1-2; D call uncertain. The V end was cut by 4 bases, the J end by 2 bases, with 12 bases between. The CDR3 loop spans 14 amino acids. In germline, CDR1 is SGHRS, CDR2 YFSETQ. This CDR3 reads CASSTTGRNYGYTF. In DNA, the CDR3 is TGCGCCAGCAGCACGACCGGGAGGAACTATGGCTACACCTTC.

This clonotype was picked up a small number of times. V usage is TRBV7-9 and J usage is TRBJ1-1, with D possibly TRBD1 on 5 matching bases. CDR1 is SEHNR and CDR2 is FQNEAQ in the germline V gene (reference sequence). V was cut by 5 bases and J by 1 base, with 17 bases left in between. The CDR3 sequence is 16 residues long. The CDR3, as DNA: TGTGCCAGCAGCGAAGTCTGGGGGGGAGGGAACACTGAAGCTTTCTTT. It specifies CASSEVWGGGNTEAFF.

This chain joins TRBV5-5 and TRBJ2-5; D call uncertain. Trimming left V 1 base short and J 2 bases short, with 12 bases between. CDR3 length equals 15 residues. Germline loops: CDR1 SGHKS, CDR2 YYEKEE (reference sequence). CDR3 nucleotide sequence: TGTGCCAGCAGCTTGTGGGTCAGAGTACAAGAGACCCAGTACTTC. Its translation: CASSLWVRVQETQYF.

This clonotype was detected ten times or more. The chain joins TRBV20-1 to TRBJ1-1, with 7 bases identical to TRBD1. The germline gives CDR1 DFQATT, CDR2 SNEGSKA (reference sequence). The CDR3 is made up of 13 amino acids. The trim removed 0 bases at V and 6 bases at J, leaving 4 bases unmatched. CDR3 in amino acids: CSAREGQRPEAFF. CDR3 coding DNA: TGCAGTGCTAGAGAGGGACAGCGGCCTGAAGCTTTCTTT.

This clonotype was detected only a few times. This chain joins TRBV20-1 and TRBJ2-7, with no clear D. Trimming removed 0 bases from V and 3 bases from J, with 6 bases in between. This CDR3 is built from 12 residues. Looked up from germline, CDR1 is DFQATT and CDR2 is SNEGSKA (reference sequence). The CDR3 DNA follows: TGCAGTGCTAGAGAATCTAGCTACGAGCAGTACTTC. Encoded protein: CSARESSYEQYF.

This clonotype was counted at least ten times. The chain is built from TRBV7-2 and TRBJ2-1; D remains ambiguous. V dropped 2 bases and J dropped 6 bases, with 11 bases sitting between them. Germline CDR1 SGHTA, CDR2 FQGNSA. CDR3 length equals 14 residues. CDR3 DNA: TGTGCCAGCAGCTTATTCTTGGAGAGCAATGAGCAGTTCTTC. Its protein product is CASSLFLESNEQFF.

There are a few counts of this clonotype. The chain links TRBV2 to TRBJ2-5; 7 bases line up with TRBD1. This CDR3 contains 11 residues. Germline V gene lookup returns CDR1 SNHLY and CDR2 FYNNEI. V was clipped by 6 bases and J by 11 bases; unmatched bases: 6. The CDR3 reads CASRSQGLQYF. In nucleotides, the CDR3 is TGTGCCAGCAGATCACAGGGGTTGCAGTACTTC.

This clonotype was observed a few times. V gene TRBV7-2 combines with J gene TRBJ1-1; perhaps TRBD1 as D (6 bases). Germline CDR1 is SGHTA and CDR2 is FQGNSA. The CDR3 runs to 12 residues. Trimming removed 4 bases from V and 5 bases from J, with 8 bases in between. CDR3: CASSWGATEAFF. The CDR3 DNA reads as TGTGCCAGCAGCTGGGGGGCTACTGAAGCTTTCTTT.

This clonotype was recorded at least ten times. The chain combines TRBV12-3 or TRBV12-4 with TRBJ1-3; no clear D. V lost 4 bases and J lost 3, with 13 bases in between. The CDR3 is 15 amino acids. The CDR3 spells CASSSARRGGNTIYF. The CDR3 DNA reads as TGTGCCAGCAGTTCCGCCCGTAGAGGTGGAAACACCATATATTTT.

This clonotype was observed at least ten times. V is TRBV15 and J is TRBJ2-2; TRBD1 is a possible D gene (6 bases). Germline lookup yields CDR1 LNHNV and CDR2 YYDKDF (reference sequence). The V and J ends lost 8 bases and 6 bases respectively, with 16 bases between them. The length of the CDR3 is 14 residues. For the CDR3, the DNA is TGTGCCACCGTACCGACAGGAATGCCCGGGGAGCTGTTTTTT. Protein sequence: CATVPTGMPGELFF. The variable domain in full, with the rest retrieved from reference TRBV15 and TRBJ2-2, is DAMVIQNPRYQVTQFGKPVTLSCSQTLNHNVMYWYQQKSSQAPKLLFHYYDKDFNNEADTPDNFQSRRPNTSFCFLDIRSPGLGDTAMYLCATVPTGMPGELFFGEGSRLTVL.

V and J are TRBV6-1 and TRBJ2-7, with a weak D call TRBD2 (6 bases). Germline CDR1 MNHNS, CDR2 SASEGT. Trimming removed 7 bases at V and 2 bases at J, with 15 bases between. This CDR3 region has 14 residues. The CDR3 nucleotides are TGTGCCAGCACCCCAGCTAGGGAGGCCTACGAGCAGTACTTC. It is translated as CASTPAREAYEQYF.

The chain combines TRBV5-1 with TRBJ2-5; 8 bases map to TRBD2. The CDR3 is 14 amino acids. V lost 5 bases, J lost 4 bases, and 7 bases stayed unmatched. The V gene's germline CDR1 is SGHRS and CDR2 YFSETQ. CDR3 protein: CASSPAGAGETQYF. CDR3 sequence (DNA): TGCGCCAGCAGTCCAGCGGGAGCAGGAGAGACCCAGTACTTC. Full variable domain (missing parts from reference TRBV5-1 and TRBJ2-5): KAGVTQTPRYLIKTRGQQVTLSCSPISGHRSVSWYQQTPGQGLQFLFEYFSETQRNKGNFPGRFSGRQFSNSRSEMNVSTLELGDSALYLCASSPAGAGETQYFGPGTRLLVL.

In its sample, this clonotype was seen a few times. The rearrangement links TRBV12-3 or TRBV12-4 to TRBJ2-7; D ambiguous. The germline V and J ends were trimmed by 6 bases and 0 bases, with 9 bases remaining between them. CDR3 length: 13 amino acids. CDR3 coding DNA: TGTGCCAGCAGATCGACAAGCTCCTACGAGCAGTACTTC. Amino acids: CASRSTSSYEQYF.

J is TRBJ1-1 and V is TRBV7-9; D possibly corresponds to TRBD1 (6 bases). Looked up from germline, CDR1 is SEHNR and CDR2 is FQNEAQ (reference sequence). The CDR3 length is 13 residues. V lost 5 bases and J lost 1, with 8 bases in between. The DNA for the CDR3 is TGTGCCAGCAGCGCGGGACAGAACACTGAAGCTTTCTTT. Its protein is CASSAGQNTEAFF.

This clonotype was counted a few times. This rearrangement joins TRBV20-1 to TRBJ2-7; D is unclear. Trimming cost V 5 bases and J 3 bases, with 8 bases left between them. The germline V gene encodes CDR1 DFQATT and CDR2 SNEGSKA (reference sequence). This CDR3 contains 11 residues. CDR3 nucleotides: TGCAGTGCTGCGGAAGACTACGAGCAGTACTTC. It encodes CSAAEDYEQYF.

This clonotype has just a few counts. Because the CDR3 is missing its conserved closing phenylalanine or tryptophan, this is likely a read error. The DNA is left out, because the CDR3 cannot be placed on it with certainty; the CDR3 is given as TCRdb lists it. The genes are TRBV20-1 and TRBJ1-2. Germline CDR1 DFQATT, CDR2 SNEGSKA (reference sequence). The CDR3 is 8 residues long, counting both termini. Here the CDR3 reads CSASSLYA.

The rearrangement joins TRBV5-1 to TRBJ1-1, with D unclear. With 5 bases removed from V and 0 bases from J, the gap between germline ends came to 8 bases. This CDR3 has 13 amino acids. CDR1 is SGHRS and CDR2 is YFSETQ in the germline V gene. CDR3: CASRPPLNTEAFF. Here the CDR3 DNA reads TGCGCCAGCAGACCTCCCCTGAACACTGAAGCTTTCTTT.

This clonotype occurred a few times. The rearrangement uses TRBV5-1 and TRBJ2-7; TRBD2 aligns across 7 bases. The CDR3 extends over 16 amino acids. The V segment lost 0 bases and the J segment 1 base; nucleotides outside the gene matches: 7. Germline values: CDR1 SGHRS, CDR2 YFSETQ. Here the CDR3 DNA reads TGCGCCAGCAGCTTGGGGGGGGGATTAGCTTCCTACGAGCAGTACTTC. It encodes CASSLGGGLASYEQYF.

The chain uses TRBV12-3 or TRBV12-4 and TRBJ2-1, with D possibly being TRBD1 (6 bases). The CDR3 runs 13 residues. Between the trimmed V and J ends, which lost 4 bases and 9 bases, there was a span of 13 bases. This CDR3 reads CASSSRQAGEQFF. CDR3 bases: TGTGCCAGCAGTTCGCGACAGGCGGGTGAGCAGTTCTTC.